The present TCR beta chain was sequenced within a study of type 1 regulatory T cells. Study results and limitations: Compared with non-Tr1 cells, Tr1 cells showed a narrower TCR repertoire.

This clonotype appeared many times. Antigen unknown. TCRdb re-called the reads with MiXCR, one entry per CDR3 protein. The sample lists tens of thousands of distinct CDR3 sequences; around 21% were seen once. What was sequenced was cultured type 1 regulatory T (Tr1) cells, either the whole culture or a sorted fraction (not recorded which). This TCR was recovered from a human donor in good health.

CDR3 protein: CSARSPGRETQYF. The CDR3 DNA reads TGCAGTGCTAGAAGCCCCGGGAGGGAGACCCAGTACTTC. The V and J genes are TRBV20-1 and TRBJ2-5; 7 bases are shared with TRBD2. The CDR3 has 13 residues. From germline, CDR1 is DFQATT and CDR2 SNEGSKA (reference sequence). The J segment lost 5 bases and the V segment lost 2 bases, leaving 5 bases of the junction unmatched.